This TCR beta chain was profiled in a study of cytomegalovirus exposure and HLA in healthy donors. Remarks on this clone: Its target is unknown.

Germline assignment: CDR1 SGHAT and CDR2 FQNNGV. The CDR3 sequence is 18 residues long. V shed 1 base and J 3 bases; nucleotides not matched to a gene: 8. Primers for the PCR totalled 60 Vbeta and 13 Jbeta. TCRdb's table, derived via immunoSEQ multiplex PCR, lists solely in-frame clones and lacks some. The repertoire shows 30,000 to 40,000 clones; the top ten hold approximately 9%. Study results and limitations: Across all donors, roughly uniform sequencing depth was an assumption of the presence/absence analyses.

This chain joins TRBV11-2 and TRBJ2-7; the match to TRBD2 covers 14 bases. The sequenced sample consisted of PBMCs. The receptor was isolated from a man in his forties in good health and CMV-seropositive. CDR3 residues: CASSLGKGLAGVIYEQYF. The CDR3 nucleotides are TGTGCCAGCAGCTTAGGAAAGGGACTAGCGGGAGTAATCTACGAGCAGTACTTC.